The 29 T cell receptor beta chains in this list originate from one sample, sequenced in a study of OX40 agonist ivuxolimab in advanced cancers. Sequencing used immunoSEQ multiplex PCR; TCRdb keeps in-frame clones, though not all of them. The table lists about 70,000 clones, approximately 81% of them singletons. The sample was CD4+ or CD8+ T cells sorted from blood, taken in a trial of the OX40 agonist ivuxolimab. These receptors were obtained from an adult with an advanced solid tumor such as melanoma, head and neck, liver or kidney cancer.

The chain employs TRBV11-2 and TRBJ1-6, with D maybe TRBD1 (5 bases). Germline-derived CDR1 and CDR2 are SGHAT and FQNNGV. Between the trimmed V and J ends, which lost 0 bases and 0 bases, there was a span of 15 bases. The CDR3 loop spans 19 amino acids. As DNA, the CDR3 is TGTGCCAGCAGCTTAGATCCCGGGGGGTCCAGCTCCTATAATTCACCCCTCCACTTT. Its protein is CASSLDPGGSSSYNSPLHF.

V and J are TRBV11-3 and TRBJ2-5; TRBD1 aligns across 7 bases. Germline trimming cut 5 bases from V and 4 bases from J; bases unmatched to any gene: 10. Germline V gene data show CDR1 as SGHNT and CDR2 as YENEEA. The CDR3 is 15 residues long. The CDR3 DNA sequence: TGTGCCAGCAGCCCGGACAGGACAAGCGGAGAGACCCAGTACTTC. Encoded protein: CASSPDRTSGETQYF.

The V and J genes are TRBV13 and TRBJ2-1, with D perhaps TRBD2 (7 bases). In germline, CDR1 is PRHDT, CDR2 FYEKMQ (reference sequence). V lost 3 bases and J 7 bases, leaving 16 bases between the germline ends. There are 15 residues in the CDR3. The CDR3 DNA reads as TGTGCCAGCAGCTTCTGGGGGGGGGCACCGAATGAGCAGTTCTTC. Translating gives CASSFWGGAPNEQFF. Drawing the rest from reference TRBV13 and TRBJ2-1, the complete variable domain is AAGVIQSPRHLIKEKRETATLKCYPIPRHDTVYWYQQGPGQDPQFLISFYEKMQSDKGSIPDRFSAQQFSDYHSELNMSSLELGDSALYFCASSFWGGAPNEQFFGPGTRLTVL.

The chain has TRBV10-3 and TRBJ1-5; D perhaps matches TRBD1 (5 bases). The V end lost 10 bases, the J end lost 3 bases, and 13 bases lay between the germline ends. This CDR3 has 13 amino acids. Germline CDR1 and CDR2: ENHRY and SYGVKD. CDR3 bases: TGTGCCACCAACGGGGGGGTCAATCAGCCCCAGCATTTT. It codes for CATNGGVNQPQHF.

This clone has a single count. The rearrangement uses TRBV19 and TRBJ2-7; TRBD1 or TRBD2 may be the D gene (5 bases each). V gave up 8 bases and J gave up 2 bases, with 16 bases separating them. CDR3 length equals 14 residues. Germline V gives CDR1 LNHDA, CDR2 SQIVND (reference sequence). The CDR3 here is CASDSGTGAYEQYF. The CDR3 nucleotides read TGTGCCAGTGACTCGGGGACGGGCGCCTACGAGCAGTACTTC.

The CDR3: CASSGVGMNTEAFF. CDR3 DNA: TGTGCCAGCTCAGGGGTTGGGATGAACACTGAAGCTTTCTTT. The V and J genes are TRBV25-1 and TRBJ1-1, with a weak D call TRBD1 (6 bases). This CDR3 is 14 amino acids long. The V gene lost 8 bases and the J gene lost 0 bases, with 13 bases spanning the gap. The V gene's germline CDR1 is MGHDK and CDR2 SYGVNS.

The gene calls are TRBV2 and TRBJ2-2; 10 nucleotides align to TRBD2. V trimming: 0 bases; J trimming: 4 bases; junction bases outside the gene matches: 5. Germline CDR1 SNHLY, CDR2 FYNNEI. This CDR3 has 17 residues. The CDR3 loop reads CASSEARVAGGTGELFF. The CDR3 region has the DNA TGTGCCAGCAGTGAAGCGCGAGTAGCGGGGGGCACCGGGGAGCTGTTTTTT.

This sequence joins TRBV15 and TRBJ2-7, with D perhaps assigned TRBD1 or TRBD2 (6 bases each). Germline CDR1 is LNHNV and CDR2 is YYDKDF (reference sequence). The CDR3 is made up of 16 amino acids. The V and J ends lost 0 bases and 5 bases respectively, with 17 bases between them. For the CDR3, the DNA is TGTGCCACCAGCAGAGACCCAGGTTGGGGGGCTAACGAGCAGTACTTC. It encodes CATSRDPGWGANEQYF.

Only one count was recorded for this clone. V is TRBV10-2 and J is TRBJ2-2; D may match TRBD1 or TRBD2 (6 bases each). Trimming took off 8 bases at V and 2 bases at J, with 15 bases between the two ends. Germline lookup yields CDR1 WSHSY and CDR2 SAAADI. There are 15 residues in the CDR3. CDR3 sequence: CASGGPGTNTGELFF. The CDR3, as DNA: TGCGCCAGCGGGGGGCCGGGGACCAACACCGGGGAGCTGTTTTTT.

The V gene is TRBV7-9, the J gene TRBJ2-2; the D is unclear. The V end was cut by 3 bases, the J end by 5 bases, with 4 bases between. The CDR3 has 12 amino acids. Germline V CDR1 and CDR2: SEHNR, FQNEAQ (reference sequence). The CDR3, as DNA: TGTGCCAGCAGCTTCCCTACCGGGGAGCTGTTTTTT. Translation gives CASSFPTGELFF.

V usage is TRBV19 and J usage is TRBJ1-6; D call uncertain. This CDR3 has 16 residues. Trimming pared 5 bases from V and 6 bases from J, leaving 17 bases between. The germline gives CDR1 LNHDA, CDR2 SQIVND (reference sequence). CDR3 nucleotide sequence: TGTGCCAGTAGTGCCGCGGGGAGGGCCCTTAATTCACCCCTCCACTTT. Its translation: CASSAAGRALNSPLHF.

The chain couples TRBV5-1 to TRBJ2-7; D gene ambiguous. The CDR3 is made up of 12 amino acids. Trimming took off 4 bases at V and 3 bases at J, with 8 bases between the two ends. CDR1 is SGHRS and CDR2 is YFSETQ in the germline V gene. In DNA form, the CDR3 reads TGCGCCAGCAGCCCAGACATCTACGAGCAGTACTTC. Its translation is CASSPDIYEQYF.

This chain links TRBV28 with TRBJ2-7; D remains ambiguous. The V and J ends lost 7 bases and 7 bases respectively, with 20 bases between them. Germline lookup yields CDR1 MDHEN and CDR2 SYDVKM. There are 14 residues in the CDR3. In DNA form, the CDR3 reads TGTGCCAGCATCGAAAGCGTGGGTTTTCGGGAGCAGTACTTC. It codes for CASIESVGFREQYF.

The V and J genes are TRBV2 and TRBJ2-5; perhaps TRBD1 as D (6 bases). Germline V gene sequence: CDR1 SNHLY, CDR2 FYNNEI. Trimming removed 6 bases from V and 7 bases from J, with 15 bases in between. This CDR3 has 13 residues. The CDR3 loop reads CASRIDRRGTQYF. DNA of the CDR3: TGTGCCAGCAGGATAGACAGGAGAGGGACCCAGTACTTC.

This sequence joins TRBV6-6 and TRBJ2-1; TRBD1 might be the D (6 bases). This CDR3 has 12 amino acids. CDR1 and CDR2 (germline): MNHNY, SVGAGI (reference sequence). V dropped 8 bases and J dropped 4 bases, with 9 bases sitting between them. The CDR3 protein is CASGGGYNEQFF. The CDR3 nucleotides read TGTGCCAGCGGGGGCGGGTACAATGAGCAGTTCTTC.

This clone was seen only a few times. The chain carries TRBV7-2 and TRBJ2-2; no reliable D call. The CDR3 length is 14 residues. Trimming left V 2 bases short and J 8 bases short, with 12 bases between. The germline V gene has CDR1 SGHTA and CDR2 FQGNSA. In nucleotides, the CDR3 is TGTGCCAGCAGCTTATCTGGGGTGAATGGGGAGCTGTTTTTT. Its protein is CASSLSGVNGELFF.

This chain links TRBV9 with TRBJ2-4; 7 nucleotides agree with TRBD2. CDR1 is SGDLS, CDR2 YYNGEE, per germline. V gave up 3 bases and J gave up 8 bases; unmatched junction bases: 2. CDR3 size: 12 residues. DNA for the CDR3: TGTGCCAGCAGCGCCCGGGAGGACATTCAGTACTTC. The encoded protein is CASSAREDIQYF.

The chain has TRBV29-1 and TRBJ1-2; D uncertain. The V gene's germline CDR1 is SQVTM and CDR2 ANQGSEA. Deletions cut 4 bases from V and 2 bases from J, with 11 bases between. CDR3 length equals 13 residues. As DNA, the CDR3 is TGCAGCGTTGCGGTCTCCGAAAACTATGGCTACACCTTC. This encodes CSVAVSENYGYTF.

This rearrangement joins TRBV6-4 to TRBJ2-2; D is undetermined. CDR1 and CDR2 (germline): MRHNA, SNTAGT. V gave up 4 bases and J gave up 2 bases, with 17 bases separating them. This CDR3 comprises 17 residues. The CDR3 loop is CASSGSLVGINTGELFF. CDR3 sequence (DNA): TGTGCCAGCAGTGGATCCCTAGTAGGGATCAACACCGGGGAGCTGTTTTTT.

This clone occurred once. The V call is TRBV18, the J call TRBJ2-5, with D hard to call. There are 14 residues in the CDR3. V was clipped by 2 bases and J by 2 bases, with 9 bases between them. Germline CDR1 KGHSH, CDR2 LQKENI. CDR3 bases: TGTGCCAGCTCACCAACGGCGGCGCAAGAGACCCAGTACTTC. This encodes CASSPTAAQETQYF.

In DNA, the CDR3 is TGTGCCAGTAGCAAAAACAGGGAAGGCAATCAGCCCCAGCATTTT. Encoded protein: CASSKNREGNQPQHF. The chain links TRBV19 to TRBJ1-5; D perhaps matches TRBD1 (6 bases). The CDR3 covers 15 residues. V gave up 6 bases and J gave up 2 bases, with 14 bases separating them. The germline gives CDR1 LNHDA, CDR2 SQIVND (reference sequence).

V usage is TRBV18 and J usage is TRBJ1-4, with 8 bases identical to TRBD1. The CDR3 spans 14 residues. CDR1 and CDR2 (germline): KGHSH, LQKENI. The ends lost 4 bases at V and 8 bases at J; junction bases unmatched: 6. Here the CDR3 reads CASSQSGGREKLFF. In DNA form, the CDR3 reads TGTGCCAGCTCACAATCAGGGGGCCGGGAAAAACTGTTTTTT.

J is TRBJ1-4 and V is TRBV28, with a tentative D call TRBD1 (6 bases). The CDR3 extends over 16 amino acids. CDR1 is MDHEN and CDR2 is SYDVKM in the germline V gene. V was clipped by 3 bases and J by 3 bases, with 14 bases between them. In DNA form, the CDR3 reads TGTGCCAGCAGTTTTCTTGGAGGGGGGGCTAATGAAAAACTGTTTTTT. Amino acid sequence: CASSFLGGGANEKLFF.

The chain has TRBV2 and TRBJ1-3; 10 nucleotides line up with TRBD1. CDR1 and CDR2 from the germline V gene are SNHLY and FYNNEI. Trimming cost V 8 bases and J 1 base; bases outside gene matches: 2. This CDR3 is 14 amino acids long. The CDR3 bases are TGTGCCAGCTGGGACAGGGGTTCTGGAAACACCATATATTTT. Amino acid sequence: CASWDRGSGNTIYF. Using reference TRBV2 and TRBJ1-3 for the parts outside the CDR3, the full variable domain is EPEVTQTPSHQVTQMGQEVILRCVPISNHLYFYWYRQILGQKVEFLVSFYNNEISEKSEIFDDQFSVERPDGSNFTLKIRSTKLEDSAMYFCASWDRGSGNTIYFGEGSWLTVV.

The chain is built from TRBV11-2 and TRBJ2-7, with 8 positions matching TRBD2. J gave up 3 bases and V 5 bases, and 9 bases lay outside the gene matches. There are 15 residues in the CDR3. Germline V CDR1 and CDR2: SGHAT, FQNNGV. In nucleotides, the CDR3 is TGTGCCAGCAGCATAGCTCGGACTAGCAACTACGAGCAGTACTTC. It encodes CASSIARTSNYEQYF.

The genes are TRBV4-3 and TRBJ2-4, with TRBD2 matching 8 bases. Germline lookup yields CDR1 LGHNA and CDR2 YSLEER. V lost 3 bases to trimming and J lost 8 bases; unmatched junction nucleotides: 9. The CDR3 covers 15 residues. This CDR3 reads CASSQRAGGADIQYF. For the CDR3, the DNA is TGCGCCAGCAGCCAGAGGGCCGGGGGGGCAGACATTCAGTACTTC.

The chain uses TRBV5-1 and TRBJ1-6; D not certain. The CDR3 sequence is 14 residues long. V lost 4 bases and J lost 10, with 15 bases in between. Germline V lookup: CDR1 SGHRS, CDR2 YFSETQ. This chain's CDR3 is CASSLTGNSSPLHF. Here the CDR3 DNA reads TGCGCCAGCAGCCTGACTGGAAATTCCTCACCCCTCCACTTT.

The J gene is TRBJ2-5, the V gene TRBV20-1, with D uncertain. The germline CDR1 and CDR2 sequences are DFQATT and SNEGSKA (reference sequence). This CDR3 contains 10 residues. The germline V and J ends were trimmed by 6 bases and 4 bases, with 6 bases remaining between them. The CDR3 sequence: CSAGRETQYF. CDR3 bases: TGCAGTGCCGGGCGAGAGACCCAGTACTTC.

This clone occurred a few times. The V call is TRBV19, the J call TRBJ2-5, with 9 bases fitting TRBD2. Trimming cost V 8 bases and J 1 base; bases outside gene matches: 8. CDR3 size: 15 residues. From germline, CDR1 is LNHDA and CDR2 SQIVND (reference sequence). The CDR3 protein is CASRDSGGVQETQYF. The CDR3 DNA is TGTGCCAGTCGGGATAGCGGGGGAGTCCAAGAGACCCAGTACTTC.